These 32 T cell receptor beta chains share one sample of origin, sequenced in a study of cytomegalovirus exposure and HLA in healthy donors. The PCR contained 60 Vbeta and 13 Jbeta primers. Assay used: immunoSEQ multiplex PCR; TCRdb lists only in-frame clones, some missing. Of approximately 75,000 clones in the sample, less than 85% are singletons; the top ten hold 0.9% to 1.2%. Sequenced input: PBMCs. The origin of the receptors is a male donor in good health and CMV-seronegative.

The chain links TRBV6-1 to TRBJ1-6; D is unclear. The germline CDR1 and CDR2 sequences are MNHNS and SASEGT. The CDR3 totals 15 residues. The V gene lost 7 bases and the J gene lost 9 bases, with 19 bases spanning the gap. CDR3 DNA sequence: TGTGCCAGCACCATCGGGGTCTGGGAGTCTTCACCCCTCCACTTT. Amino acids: CASTIGVWESSPLHF.

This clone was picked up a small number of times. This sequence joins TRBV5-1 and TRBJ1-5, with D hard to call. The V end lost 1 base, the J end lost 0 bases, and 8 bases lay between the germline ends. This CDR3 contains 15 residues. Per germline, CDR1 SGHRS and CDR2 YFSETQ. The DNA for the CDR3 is TGCGCCAGCAGCTTGTCCGGGATTAGCAATCAGCCCCAGCATTTT. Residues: CASSLSGISNQPQHF.

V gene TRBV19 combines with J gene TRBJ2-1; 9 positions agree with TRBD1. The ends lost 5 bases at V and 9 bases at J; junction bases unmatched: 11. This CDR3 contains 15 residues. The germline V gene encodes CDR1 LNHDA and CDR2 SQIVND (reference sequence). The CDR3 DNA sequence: TGTGCCAGTAGTCTAGGGACAGGGTTCTTGTGTGAGCAGTTCTTC. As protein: CASSLGTGFLCEQFF. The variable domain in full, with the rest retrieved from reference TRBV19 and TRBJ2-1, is DGGITQSPKYLFRKEGQNVTLSCEQNLNHDAMYWYRQDPGQGLRLIYYSQIVNDFQKGDIAEGYSVSREKKESFPLTVTSAQKNPTAFYLCASSLGTGFLCEQFFGPGTRLTVL.

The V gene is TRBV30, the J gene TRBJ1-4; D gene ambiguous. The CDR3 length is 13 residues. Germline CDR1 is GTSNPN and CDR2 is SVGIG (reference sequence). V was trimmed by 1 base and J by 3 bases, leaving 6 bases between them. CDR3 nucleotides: TGTGCCTGGAGTGACGAGCCTAATGAAAAACTGTTTTTT. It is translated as CAWSDEPNEKLFF.

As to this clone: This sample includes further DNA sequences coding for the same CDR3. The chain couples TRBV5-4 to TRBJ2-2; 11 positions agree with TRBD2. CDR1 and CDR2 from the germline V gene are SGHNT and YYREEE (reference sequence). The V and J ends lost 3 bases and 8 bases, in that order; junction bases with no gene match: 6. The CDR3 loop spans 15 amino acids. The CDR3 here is CASSSRLAGTGELFF. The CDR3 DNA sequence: TGTGCCAGCAGCTCCCGACTAGCGGGAACAGGGGAGCTGTTTTTT. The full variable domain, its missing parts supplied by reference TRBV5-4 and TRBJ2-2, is ETGVTQSPTHLIKTRGQQVTLRCSSQSGHNTVSWYQQALGQGPQFIFQYYREEENGRGNFPPRFSGLQFPNYSSELNVNALELDDSALYLCASSSRLAGTGELFFGEGSRLTVL.

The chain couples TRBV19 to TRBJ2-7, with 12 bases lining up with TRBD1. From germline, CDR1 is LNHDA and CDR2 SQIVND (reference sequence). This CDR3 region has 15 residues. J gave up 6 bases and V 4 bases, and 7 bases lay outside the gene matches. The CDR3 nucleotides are TGTGCCAGTAGTACGGGACAGGGGGCAAGAGGCGAGCAGTACTTC. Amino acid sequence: CASSTGQGARGEQYF.

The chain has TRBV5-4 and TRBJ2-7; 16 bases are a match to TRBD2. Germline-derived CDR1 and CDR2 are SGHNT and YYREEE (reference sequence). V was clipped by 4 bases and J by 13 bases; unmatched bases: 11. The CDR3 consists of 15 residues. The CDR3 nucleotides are TGTGCCAGCAGCAGACGGGGACTAGCGGGAGGGCCGGAATACTTC. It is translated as CASSRRGLAGGPEYF.

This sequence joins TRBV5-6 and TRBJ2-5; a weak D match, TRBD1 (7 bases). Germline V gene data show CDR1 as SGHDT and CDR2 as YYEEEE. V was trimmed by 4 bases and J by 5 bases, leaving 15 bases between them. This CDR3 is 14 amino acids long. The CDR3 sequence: CASSGGTARETQYF. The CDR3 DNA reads TGTGCCAGCAGCGGCGGGACAGCCCGGGAGACCCAGTACTTC.

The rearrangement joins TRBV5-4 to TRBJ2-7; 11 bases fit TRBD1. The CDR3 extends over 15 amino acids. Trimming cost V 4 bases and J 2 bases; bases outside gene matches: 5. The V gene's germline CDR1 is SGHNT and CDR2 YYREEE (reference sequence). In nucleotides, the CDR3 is TGTGCCAGCAGCCCAGGACAGGGGGCCCCCTACGAGCAGTACTTC. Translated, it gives CASSPGQGAPYEQYF.

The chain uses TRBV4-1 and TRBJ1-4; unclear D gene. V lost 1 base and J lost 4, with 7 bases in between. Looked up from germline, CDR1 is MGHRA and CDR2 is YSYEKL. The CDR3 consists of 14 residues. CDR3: CASSQGLGNEKLFF. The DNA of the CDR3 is TGCGCCAGCAGCCAAGGACTAGGTAATGAAAAACTGTTTTTT.

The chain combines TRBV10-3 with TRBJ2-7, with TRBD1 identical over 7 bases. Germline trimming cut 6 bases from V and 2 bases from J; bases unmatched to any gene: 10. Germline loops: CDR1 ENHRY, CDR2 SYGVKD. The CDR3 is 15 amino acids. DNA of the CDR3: TGTGCCATCAGCGCTATAGGACAGGTTGCCTACGAGCAGTACTTC. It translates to CAISAIGQVAYEQYF.

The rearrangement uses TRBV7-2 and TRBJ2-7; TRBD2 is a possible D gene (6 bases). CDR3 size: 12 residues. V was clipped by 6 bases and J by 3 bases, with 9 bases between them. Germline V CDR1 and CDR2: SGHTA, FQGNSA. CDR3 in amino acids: CASSPGGYEQYF. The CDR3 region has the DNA TGTGCCAGCAGTCCCGGGGGCTACGAGCAGTACTTC. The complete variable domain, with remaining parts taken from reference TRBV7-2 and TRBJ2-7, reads GAGVSQSPSNKVTEKGKDVELRCDPISGHTALYWYRQSLGQGLEFLIYFQGNSAPDKSGLPSDRFSAERTGGSVSTLTIQRTQQEDSAVYLCASSPGGYEQYFGPGTRLTVT.

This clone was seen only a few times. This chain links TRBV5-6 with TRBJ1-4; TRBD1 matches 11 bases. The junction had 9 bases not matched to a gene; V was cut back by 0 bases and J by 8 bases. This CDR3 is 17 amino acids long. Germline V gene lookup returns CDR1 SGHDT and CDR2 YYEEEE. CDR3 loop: CASSLAGQGARGEKLFF. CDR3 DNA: TGTGCCAGCAGCTTGGCCGGACAGGGGGCAAGAGGAGAAAAACTGTTTTTT.

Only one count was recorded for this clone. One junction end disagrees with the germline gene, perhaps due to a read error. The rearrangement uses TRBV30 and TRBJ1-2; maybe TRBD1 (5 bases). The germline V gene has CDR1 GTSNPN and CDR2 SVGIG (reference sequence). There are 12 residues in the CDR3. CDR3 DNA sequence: TGTGCCTGGGGCCTCGGGGGGGTTGGCTACCCCTTC. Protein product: CAWGLGGVGYPF.

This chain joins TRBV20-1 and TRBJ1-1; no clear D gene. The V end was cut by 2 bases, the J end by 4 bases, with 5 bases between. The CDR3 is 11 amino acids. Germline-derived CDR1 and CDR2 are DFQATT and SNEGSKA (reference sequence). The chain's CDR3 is CSARPSTEAFF. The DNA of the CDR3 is TGCAGTGCTAGACCGTCCACTGAAGCTTTCTTT.

CDR3: CASKQGTSSYEQYF. The CDR3 DNA follows: TGTGCCAGCAAACAGGGGACATCCTCCTACGAGCAGTACTTC. The chain recombines TRBV6-1 with TRBJ2-7; TRBD1 aligns across 7 bases. The CDR3 covers 14 residues. Germline CDR1 and CDR2: MNHNS and SASEGT. V shed 7 bases and J 0 bases; nucleotides not matched to a gene: 6.

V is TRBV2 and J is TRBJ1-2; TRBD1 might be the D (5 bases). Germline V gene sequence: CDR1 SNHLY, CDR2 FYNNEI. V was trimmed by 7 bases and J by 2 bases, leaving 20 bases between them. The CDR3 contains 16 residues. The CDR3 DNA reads TGTGCCAGCACCAACGGGGGGGTTTTAATAAACTATGGCTACACCTTC. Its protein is CASTNGGVLINYGYTF.

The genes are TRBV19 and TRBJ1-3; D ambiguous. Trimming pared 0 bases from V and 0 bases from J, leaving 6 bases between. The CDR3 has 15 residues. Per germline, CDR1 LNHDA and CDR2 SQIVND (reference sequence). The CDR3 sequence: CASSIDHGSGNTIYF. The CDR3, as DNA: TGTGCCAGTAGTATAGATCACGGCTCTGGAAACACCATATATTTT.

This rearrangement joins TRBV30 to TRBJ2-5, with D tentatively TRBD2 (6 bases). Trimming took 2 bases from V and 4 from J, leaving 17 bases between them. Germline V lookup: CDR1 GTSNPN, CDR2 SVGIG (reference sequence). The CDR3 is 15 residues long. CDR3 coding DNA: TGTGCCTGGAGTCCCTACCAGACTAGAATAGAGACCCAGTACTTC. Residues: CAWSPYQTRIETQYF.

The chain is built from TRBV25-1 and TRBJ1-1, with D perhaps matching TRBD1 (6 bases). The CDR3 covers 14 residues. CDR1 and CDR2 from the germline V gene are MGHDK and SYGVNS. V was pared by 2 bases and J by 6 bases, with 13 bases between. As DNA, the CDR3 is TGTGCCAGCAGTGAACTCAGGGGAAACCCTGAAGCTTTCTTT. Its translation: CASSELRGNPEAFF.

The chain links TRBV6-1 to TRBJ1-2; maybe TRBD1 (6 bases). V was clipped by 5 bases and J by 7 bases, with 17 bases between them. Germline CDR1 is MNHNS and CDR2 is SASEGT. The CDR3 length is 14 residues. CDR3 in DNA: TGTGCCAGCAGTAGGACAGTGGGGACCTTTGGCTACACCTTC. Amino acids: CASSRTVGTFGYTF.

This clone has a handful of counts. The CDR3 DNA reads TGCGCCAGCAGCGTGGACAGGGCTCGGGAGCAGTACTTC. The encoded protein is CASSVDRAREQYF. The chain carries TRBV5-1 and TRBJ2-7; TRBD1 matches at 8 bases. Trimming took 4 bases from V and 7 from J; bases not matched to a gene: 7. Germline V gene sequence: CDR1 SGHRS, CDR2 YFSETQ. The CDR3 consists of 13 residues.

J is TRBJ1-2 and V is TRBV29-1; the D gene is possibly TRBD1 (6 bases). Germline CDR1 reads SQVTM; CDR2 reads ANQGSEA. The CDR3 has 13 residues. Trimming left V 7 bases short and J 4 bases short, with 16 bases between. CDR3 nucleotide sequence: TGCAGCGCTGTCGGGGGGCGCGGCTATGGCTACACCTTC. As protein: CSAVGGRGYGYTF.

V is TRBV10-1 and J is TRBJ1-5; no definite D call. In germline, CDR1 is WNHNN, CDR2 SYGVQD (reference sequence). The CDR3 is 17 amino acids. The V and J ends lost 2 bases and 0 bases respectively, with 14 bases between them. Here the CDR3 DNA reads TGCGCCAGCAGTGAGGACGGCGGGGTATATAGCAATCAGCCCCAGCATTTT. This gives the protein CASSEDGGVYSNQPQHF.

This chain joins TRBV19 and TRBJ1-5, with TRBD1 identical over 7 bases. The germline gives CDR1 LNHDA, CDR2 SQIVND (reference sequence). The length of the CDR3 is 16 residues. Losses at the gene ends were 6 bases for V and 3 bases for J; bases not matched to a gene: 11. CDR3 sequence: CASRLTGQELNQPQHF. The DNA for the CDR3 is TGTGCCAGTAGGCTAACTGGACAGGAACTCAATCAGCCCCAGCATTTT.

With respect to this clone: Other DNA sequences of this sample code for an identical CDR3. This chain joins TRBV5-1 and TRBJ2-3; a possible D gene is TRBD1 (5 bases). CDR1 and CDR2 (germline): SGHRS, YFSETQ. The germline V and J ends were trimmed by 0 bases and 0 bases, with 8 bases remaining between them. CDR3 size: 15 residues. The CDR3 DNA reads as TGCGCCAGCAGCTTGGTTCCAGGGAGCACAGATACGCAGTATTTT. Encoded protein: CASSLVPGSTDTQYF.

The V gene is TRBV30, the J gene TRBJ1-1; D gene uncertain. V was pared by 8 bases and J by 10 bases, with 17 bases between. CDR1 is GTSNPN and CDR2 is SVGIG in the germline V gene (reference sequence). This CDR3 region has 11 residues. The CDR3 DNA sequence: TGTGCCGCTGGAGCGCCCGGCCCAGCTTTCTTT. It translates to CAAGAPGPAFF.

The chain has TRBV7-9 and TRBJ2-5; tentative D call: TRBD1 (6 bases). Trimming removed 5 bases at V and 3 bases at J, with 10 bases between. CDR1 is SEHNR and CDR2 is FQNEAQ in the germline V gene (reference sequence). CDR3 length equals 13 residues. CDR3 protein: CASSLDSKETQYF. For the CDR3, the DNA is TGTGCCAGCAGCCTGGACAGTAAAGAGACCCAGTACTTC.

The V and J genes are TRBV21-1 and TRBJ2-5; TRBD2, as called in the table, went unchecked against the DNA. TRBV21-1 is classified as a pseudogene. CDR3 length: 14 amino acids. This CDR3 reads CASSKPGLAAGEYF. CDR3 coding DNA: TGTGCCAGCAGCAAGCCGGGACTAGCGGCGGGGGAGTACTTC.

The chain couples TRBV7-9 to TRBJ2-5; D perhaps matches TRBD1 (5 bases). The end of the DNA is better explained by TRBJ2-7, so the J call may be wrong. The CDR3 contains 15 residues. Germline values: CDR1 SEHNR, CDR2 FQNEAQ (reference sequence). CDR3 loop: CASSFQKGLNYEQYF. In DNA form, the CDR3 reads TGTGCCAGCAGCTTCCAAAAGGGGTTAAACTACGAGCAGTACTTC.

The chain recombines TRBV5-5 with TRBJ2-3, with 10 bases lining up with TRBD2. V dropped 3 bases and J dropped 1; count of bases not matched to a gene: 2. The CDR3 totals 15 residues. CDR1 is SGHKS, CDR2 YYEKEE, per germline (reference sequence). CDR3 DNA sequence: TGTGCCAGCAGCTCTACTAGCGGGGGCACAGATACGCAGTATTTT. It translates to CASSSTSGGTDTQYF.

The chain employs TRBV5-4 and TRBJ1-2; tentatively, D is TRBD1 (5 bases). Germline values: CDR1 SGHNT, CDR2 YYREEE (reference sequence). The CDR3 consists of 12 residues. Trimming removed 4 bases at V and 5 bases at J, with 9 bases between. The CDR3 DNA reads TGTGCCAGCAGCGTGGGACTTTATGGCTACACCTTC. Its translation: CASSVGLYGYTF.